The 17 T cell receptor beta chains below come from one sample, sequenced in a study of cytomegalovirus exposure and HLA in healthy donors. Vbeta (60) and Jbeta (13) primers were used in the PCR. TCRdb keeps only in-frame clones here, not all; method: immunoSEQ multiplex PCR. The data show roughly 290,000 clones, with over 85% seen just once and roughly 2.3% held by the top ten. Sequenced: PBMCs. These receptors came from a woman aged 18-29 years in good health and CMV-seronegative.

The chain has TRBV7-9 and TRBJ2-1; 9 nucleotides match TRBD1. V was pared by 2 bases and J by 2 bases, with 4 bases of the junction left unmatched. The CDR3 has 16 residues. The V gene's germline CDR1 is SEHNR and CDR2 FQNEAQ (reference sequence). This chain's CDR3 is CASSLNRGQAYNEQFF. The CDR3 coding sequence is TGTGCCAGCAGCTTAAACAGGGGGCAAGCCTACAATGAGCAGTTCTTC.

This sequence joins TRBV20-1 and TRBJ2-7; weak D call: TRBD2 (7 bases). V gave up 4 bases and J gave up 6 bases, with 10 bases separating them. Germline-derived CDR1 and CDR2 are DFQATT and SNEGSKA (reference sequence). This CDR3 has 11 amino acids. This CDR3 reads CSATGEGEQYF. CDR3 DNA sequence: TGCAGTGCTACAGGGGAGGGCGAGCAGTACTTC.

The chain combines TRBV4-1 with TRBJ2-3, with TRBD2 identical over 11 bases. The germline V gene encodes CDR1 MGHRA and CDR2 YSYEKL. The CDR3 loop spans 16 amino acids. Germline trimming cut 4 bases from V and 1 base from J; bases unmatched to any gene: 4. CDR3 nucleotides: TGCGCCAGCAGCCTCCCGACTAGCGGGGGCACAGATACGCAGTATTTT. Translated, it gives CASSLPTSGGTDTQYF.

This clone was seen a single time. This chain connects TRBV27 to TRBJ2-1, with D possibly TRBD2 on 6 matching bases. V lost 4 bases to trimming and J lost 0 bases, with 16 bases between them. The CDR3 loop spans 17 amino acids. CDR1 and CDR2 from the germline V gene are MNHEY and SMNVEV (reference sequence). CDR3: CASSSPFGGSSYNEQFF. CDR3 coding DNA: TGTGCCAGCAGTTCGCCTTTTGGGGGGTCCTCCTACAATGAGCAGTTCTTC.

The chain combines TRBV27 with TRBJ2-2; TRBD1 matches at 10 bases. V dropped 3 bases and J dropped 5; count of bases not matched to a gene: 3. There are 15 residues in the CDR3. Germline CDR1 and CDR2: MNHEY and SMNVEV (reference sequence). CDR3 region: CASSLWTGGTGELFF. The CDR3 DNA sequence: TGTGCCAGCAGTTTGTGGACAGGGGGGACCGGGGAGCTGTTTTTT.

The chain couples TRBV6-5 to TRBJ1-6; tentative D call: TRBD1 (6 bases). CDR1 is MNHEY, CDR2 SVGAGI, per germline. This CDR3 is 15 amino acids long. The V end lost 8 bases, the J end lost 7 bases, and 18 bases lay between the germline ends. The CDR3 DNA sequence: TGTGCCAGCCGGGGAATCCGGGACAACAATTCACCCCTCCACTTT. Translated, it gives CASRGIRDNNSPLHF.

The rearrangement uses TRBV11-2 and TRBJ1-4, with 7 positions matching TRBD1. CDR1 is SGHAT, CDR2 FQNNGV, per germline. J gave up 5 bases and V 4 bases, and 10 bases lay outside the gene matches. The CDR3 has 16 amino acids. CDR3 bases: TGTGCCAGCAGCTCGACCCGGGACAGTCCAAATGAAAAACTGTTTTTT. The encoded protein is CASSSTRDSPNEKLFF.

The rearrangement links TRBV2 to TRBJ1-2; D is possibly TRBD1 (6 bases). Trimming left V 5 bases short and J 3 bases short, with 10 bases between. The CDR3 runs 13 residues. Germline CDR1 SNHLY, CDR2 FYNNEI. In DNA form, the CDR3 reads TGTGCCAGCAGTACCAGGGGTGACTATGGCTACACCTTC. Its translation is CASSTRGDYGYTF.

This chain's CDR3 is CAISQDSGGPTKGQQYF. The CDR3 DNA follows: TGTGCCATCAGTCAAGATAGCGGGGGGCCAACGAAAGGTCAGCAGTACTTC. V and J are TRBV10-3 and TRBJ2-7, with 10 nucleotides matching TRBD2. Unmatched junction bases numbered 18, after V lost 5 bases and J lost 8 bases. This CDR3 comprises 17 residues. CDR1 and CDR2 (germline): ENHRY, SYGVKD.

The CDR3 here is CASSTRQSTNEKLFF. In DNA, the CDR3 is TGTGCCAGCAGTACTCGACAGTCAACTAATGAAAAACTGTTTTTT. The chain employs TRBV6-1 and TRBJ1-4; a possible D gene is TRBD1 (5 bases). The V and J ends lost 5 bases and 0 bases respectively, with 10 bases between them. This CDR3 spans 15 amino acids. CDR1 is MNHNS and CDR2 is SASEGT in the germline V gene.

This clone was counted a single time. The CDR3 coding sequence is TGTGCCTCCTCCGGACAGGGGGCATACGAGCAGTACTTC. This sequence encodes CASSGQGAYEQYF. V and J are TRBV15 and TRBJ2-7; TRBD1 agrees at 11 bases. The CDR3 spans 13 residues. CDR1 is LNHNV, CDR2 YYDKDF, per germline (reference sequence). J gave up 4 bases and V 11 bases, and 7 bases lay outside the gene matches.

V is TRBV29-1 and J is TRBJ2-2, with 9 bases aligning to TRBD1. V lost 6 bases to trimming and J lost 4 bases; unmatched junction nucleotides: 3. CDR3 size: 13 residues. Germline CDR1 and CDR2: SQVTM and ANQGSEA. CDR3 coding DNA: TGCAGCGTCGGGACAGGGTCCACCGGGGAGCTGTTTTTT. It translates to CSVGTGSTGELFF.

The chain is built from TRBV5-1 and TRBJ2-1; D is unresolved. The CDR3 covers 11 residues. In germline, CDR1 is SGHRS, CDR2 YFSETQ. Trimming shortened V by 3 bases and J by 4 bases, and 2 bases separated the two germline ends. The CDR3 DNA sequence: TGCGCCAGCAGCTCTTACAATGAGCAGTTCTTC. Translation gives CASSSYNEQFF.

This sequence joins TRBV20-1 and TRBJ1-1; 7 nucleotides align to TRBD1. V shed 5 bases and J 10 bases; nucleotides not matched to a gene: 4. Germline V lookup: CDR1 DFQATT, CDR2 SNEGSKA (reference sequence). CDR3 length: 10 residues. CDR3 coding DNA: TGCAGTGCTGGTACAGGGGTAGCTTTCTTT. Translation gives CSAGTGVAFF.

V gene TRBV14 combines with J gene TRBJ2-5, with D unresolved. The closer fit of TRBJ2-7 to the DNA end suggests the J call may be wrong. This CDR3 contains 16 residues. CDR1 and CDR2 from the germline V gene are SGHDN and FVKESK. CDR3 DNA sequence: TGTGCCAGCAGCCAAACCGCTTCCCGGGTAGCATACGAGCAGTACTTC. It yields the protein CASSQTASRVAYEQYF.

The genes are TRBV9 and TRBJ2-3; D is unresolved. Germline V CDR1 and CDR2: SGDLS, YYNGEE. The CDR3 has 16 residues. The ends were cut back, 4 bases at V and 0 bases at J, with 15 bases in the middle. CDR3 nucleotides: TGTGCCAGCAGCCCCCCTGGCGGCAGTAGCACAGATACGCAGTATTTT. Protein product: CASSPPGGSSTDTQYF.

This rearrangement joins TRBV7-9 to TRBJ2-1; no clear D gene. The CDR3 extends over 15 amino acids. V lost 4 bases and J 0 bases, leaving 10 bases between the germline ends. CDR1 and CDR2 from the germline V gene are SEHNR and FQNEAQ (reference sequence). CDR3 amino acids: CASSSLWSSYNEQFF. DNA for the CDR3: TGTGCCAGCAGCTCCCTTTGGAGCTCCTACAATGAGCAGTTCTTC.